This T cell receptor (beta chain) was observed in a study of blood T cell repertoires in COVID-19. Study-wide background: COVID-19 samples from acute and convalescent phases originated in the United States, Italy and Spain. PBMCs, B-cell-depleted T cells, or T cells provided the cDNA or gDNA that made up the material.

Germline CDR1 reads SNHLY; CDR2 reads FYNNEI. There are 13 residues in the CDR3. V was cut by 4 bases and J by 3 bases, with 9 bases left in between. As originally analysed: Reference gene primer amplification yielded estimated nucleated cell counts. The method was immunoSEQ multiplex PCR; TCRdb's version includes in-frame clones alone and lacks a portion of them. V and J calls plus clone size are reproduced from that table; the DNA served to infer D and trimming. Here the sample spans 90,000 to 150,000 clones, under 80% being singletons. The sequence was obtained from a man aged 45 to 65 with acute or convalescent COVID-19. The chain recombines TRBV2 with TRBJ1-2; D is perhaps TRBD1 (5 bases). The source material was peripheral blood. CDR3 coding DNA: TGTGCCAGCAGTGTATCACAGGACTATGGCTACACCTTC. This encodes CASSVSQDYGYTF. Combining the CDR3 with reference TRBV2 and TRBJ1-2 gives the whole variable domain EPEVTQTPSHQVTQMGQEVILRCVPISNHLYFYWYRQILGQKVEFLVSFYNNEISEKSEIFDDQFSVERPDGSNFTLKIRSTKLEDSAMYFCASSVSQDYGYTFGSGTRLTVV.